Here is one T cell receptor (beta chain) with its context. The antigen is unknown. Sampled while nominally healthy, donors likely had unrecorded immune exposures. CDR1 is SNHLY and CDR2 is FYNNEI in the germline V gene. Deletions cut 4 bases from V and 2 bases from J, with 14 bases between. The CDR3 loop spans 16 amino acids. This entry comes from a study of cytomegalovirus exposure and HLA in healthy donors. Study conclusions and caveats: TRBV6-2, TRBV6-3 and some other V segments were excluded as indistinguishable.

Both 60 Vbeta primers and 13 Jbeta primers went into the PCR. Produced via immunoSEQ multiplex PCR; TCRdb's table is partial and in-frame only. Of some 150,000 clones listed, 70% to 80% are singletons. The material sequenced was PBMCs. The sequence derives from a human donor in good health. This chain uses TRBV2 with TRBJ1-4; tentatively, D is TRBD1 (6 bases). Written as DNA, the CDR3 is TGTGCCAGCAGTGGGACAGACGAGACCACTAATGAAAAACTGTTTTTT. Translation: CASSGTDETTNEKLFF. The full variable domain, with the rest looked up from reference TRBV2 and TRBJ1-4, is EPEVTQTPSHQVTQMGQEVILRCVPISNHLYFYWYRQILGQKVEFLVSFYNNEISEKSEIFDDQFSVERPDGSNFTLKIRSTKLEDSAMYFCASSGTDETTNEKLFFGSGTQLSVL.